Shown below are 29 T cell receptor beta chains from a single sample sequenced in a study of radiotherapy plus CTLA-4 blockade in lung cancer. Method: immunoSEQ multiplex PCR; TCRdb's copy keeps in-frame clones and lacks some. The data hold some 60,000 clones, with roughly 76% observed a single time. Source: peripheral blood, taken from a patient treated with radiotherapy plus ipilimumab. The receptors were gathered from a human donor with non-small cell lung cancer who had a complete response to radiotherapy plus ipilimumab.

This clone has only one observation. The rearrangement uses TRBV7-2 and TRBJ1-6; D gene ambiguous. Trimming shortened V by 0 bases and J by 3 bases, and 6 bases separated the two germline ends. CDR3 length: 15 residues. Germline V gene data show CDR1 as SGHTA and CDR2 as FQGNSA. The CDR3 DNA reads TGTGCCAGCAGCTTAGCACCAGTCTATAATTCACCCCTCCACTTT. Its protein product is CASSLAPVYNSPLHF.

This sequence joins TRBV28 and TRBJ2-1; a possible D gene is TRBD2 (5 bases). The germline V and J ends were trimmed by 5 bases and 7 bases, with 18 bases remaining between them. The CDR3 runs to 15 residues. Germline values: CDR1 MDHEN, CDR2 SYDVKM. The CDR3 DNA is TGTGCCAGCAGTCCCGGGTTTATAGCGCGGAATGAGCAGTTCTTC. Protein sequence: CASSPGFIARNEQFF. Using reference TRBV28 and TRBJ2-1 for the parts outside the CDR3, the full variable domain is DVKVTQSSRYLVKRTGEKVFLECVQDMDHENMFWYRQDPGLGLRLIYFSYDVKMKEKGDIPEGYSVSREKKERFSLILESASTNQTSMYLCASSPGFIARNEQFFGPGTRLTVL.

The chain carries TRBV28 and TRBJ2-7; TRBD1 agrees at 8 bases. The CDR3 is made up of 14 amino acids. Germline V lookup: CDR1 MDHEN, CDR2 SYDVKM. V gave up 6 bases and J gave up 2 bases; unmatched junction bases: 6. CDR3 nucleotides: TGTGCCAGCAGGGGAGCAGGGGGCGCCTACGAGCAGTACTTC. Residues: CASRGAGGAYEQYF.

The CDR3 sequence: CASSHTDRSNMNTEAFF. In DNA, the CDR3 is TGTGCCAGCTCACACACAGACAGGAGTAATATGAACACTGAAGCTTTCTTT. This sequence joins TRBV18 and TRBJ1-1; tentatively, D is TRBD1 (6 bases). The germline gives CDR1 KGHSH, CDR2 LQKENI. There are 17 residues in the CDR3. V was shortened by 4 bases and J by 0 bases, with 18 bases between the two germline ends.

V usage is TRBV10-2 and J usage is TRBJ1-1, with 7 positions matching TRBD1. The CDR3 extends over 13 amino acids. Germline lookup yields CDR1 WSHSY and CDR2 SAAADI. Trimming at V came to 5 bases and at J to 6 bases, leaving 6 bases not matched to a gene. The DNA for the CDR3 is TGCGCCAGCAGTCGGGACAGAGCTTCTGAAGCTTTCTTT. Translated, it gives CASSRDRASEAFF.

The chain is built from TRBV29-1 and TRBJ2-7; the D is unclear. CDR1 and CDR2 from the germline V gene are SQVTM and ANQGSEA. The CDR3 is made up of 14 amino acids. Deletions cut 4 bases from V and 3 bases from J, with 16 bases between. DNA of the CDR3: TGCAGCGTTGTACTACCCGACGGCGTCTACGAGCAGTACTTC. Its protein is CSVVLPDGVYEQYF.

The rearrangement links TRBV14 to TRBJ2-5, with 8 bases that match TRBD1. J lost 5 bases, V lost 3 bases, and 8 bases had no gene match. Germline V gene sequence: CDR1 SGHDN, CDR2 FVKESK. The CDR3 runs 15 residues. The CDR3 DNA is TGTGCCAGCAGCCACCGAGGGACAGGTGTGGAGACCCAGTACTTC. This gives the protein CASSHRGTGVETQYF.

The chain recombines TRBV4-3 with TRBJ1-1; 8 bases line up with TRBD1. Germline CDR1 is LGHNA and CDR2 is YSLEER. The CDR3 has 16 amino acids. The V gene end was trimmed by 4 bases and the J gene end by 6 bases; junction bases not matched to a gene: 13. The CDR3 sequence is CASSPGQGRSSAEAFF. In DNA, the CDR3 is TGCGCCAGCAGCCCCGGACAGGGTCGCAGCTCGGCTGAAGCTTTCTTT.

The chain links TRBV7-2 to TRBJ2-2; 11 nucleotides align to TRBD1. Trimming removed 5 bases from V and 6 bases from J; junction bases left unmatched: 11. The germline gives CDR1 SGHTA, CDR2 FQGNSA. CDR3 length: 17 residues. In nucleotides, the CDR3 is TGTGCCAGCAGCCCAGGGGGAGGACAGGGGGCAGCCGGGGAGCTGTTTTTT. Protein sequence: CASSPGGGQGAAGELFF.

V and J are TRBV18 and TRBJ2-7; weak D call: TRBD1 (6 bases). The germline V gene encodes CDR1 KGHSH and CDR2 LQKENI. Trimming shortened V by 3 bases and J by 6 bases, and 18 bases separated the two germline ends. The CDR3 is made up of 15 amino acids. The CDR3, as DNA: TGTGCCAGCTCACCGTCGCCCTCCAGGGGTAGCGAGCAGTACTTC. It encodes CASSPSPSRGSEQYF.

The J gene is TRBJ2-3, the V gene TRBV5-1; 9 bases are a match to TRBD2. The germline V gene encodes CDR1 SGHRS and CDR2 YFSETQ. With V trimmed by 0 bases and J by 4 bases, 6 bases remained unmatched. The CDR3 is 16 amino acids. Here the CDR3 DNA reads TGCGCCAGCAGCTTGGCGGTGGGCGGGGGGGCAGATACGCAGTATTTT. Residues: CASSLAVGGGADTQYF.

In nucleotides, the CDR3 is TGTGCCAGCTCGGGTCGGGGGGCCCTCGAGCAGTACTTC. Its protein product is CASSGRGALEQYF. The chain recombines TRBV18 with TRBJ2-7, with D tentatively TRBD2 (7 bases). Trimming took off 6 bases at V and 6 bases at J, with 15 bases between the two ends. Germline assignment: CDR1 KGHSH and CDR2 LQKENI. This CDR3 spans 13 amino acids.

The chain couples TRBV7-9 to TRBJ1-2; no reliable D call. The CDR3 has 12 amino acids. Trimming cost V 1 base and J 6 bases, with 6 bases left between them. Looked up from germline, CDR1 is SEHNR and CDR2 is FQNEAQ (reference sequence). The CDR3 DNA reads TGTGCCAGCAGCTTAGATGGGCATGGCTACACCTTC. This sequence encodes CASSLDGHGYTF.

The J gene is TRBJ2-7, the V gene TRBV19; 7 bases are a match to TRBD1. The CDR3 has 13 residues. Germline V gene sequence: CDR1 LNHDA, CDR2 SQIVND (reference sequence). Trimming at V came to 10 bases and at J to 2 bases, leaving 8 bases not matched to a gene. CDR3 region: CATTPGTAYEQYF. In nucleotides, the CDR3 is TGTGCCACCACTCCCGGGACAGCCTACGAGCAGTACTTC.

This clone was detected only once. The chain links TRBV19 to TRBJ2-7, with 13 bases matching TRBD2. Trimming took 5 bases from V and 7 from J; bases not matched to a gene: 8. The CDR3 runs to 15 residues. The germline CDR1 and CDR2 sequences are LNHDA and SQIVND (reference sequence). The CDR3 DNA is TGTGCCAGTAGTCCGTTGACTAGCGGGGGGCGGGAGCAGTACTTC. Protein product: CASSPLTSGGREQYF.

For the CDR3, the DNA is TGTGCCAGTTGGGGGGGACTTATATACCAAGAGACCCAGTACTTC. It specifies CASWGGLIYQETQYF. This chain joins TRBV19 and TRBJ2-5, with TRBD2 matching 7 bases. Germline assignment: CDR1 LNHDA and CDR2 SQIVND (reference sequence). CDR3 length: 15 residues. V lost 8 bases to trimming and J lost 0 bases; unmatched junction nucleotides: 9.

The gene calls are TRBV5-5 and TRBJ2-2; possibly TRBD2 for D (7 bases). CDR3 length: 16 residues. Germline lookup yields CDR1 SGHKS and CDR2 YYEKEE (reference sequence). The ends were cut back, 6 bases at V and 4 bases at J, with 19 bases in the middle. CDR3 amino acids: CASTSGGGGITGELFF. The CDR3 DNA follows: TGTGCCAGCACCTCAGGAGGGGGGGGCATCACCGGGGAGCTGTTTTTT. The full variable domain, with the rest looked up from reference TRBV5-5 and TRBJ2-2, is DAGVTQSPTHLIKTRGQQVTLRCSPISGHKSVSWYQQVLGQGPQFIFQYYEKEERGRGNFPDRFSARQFPNYSSELNVNALLLGDSALYLCASTSGGGGITGELFFGEGSRLTVL.

This clone was found a few times. The chain combines TRBV7-3 with TRBJ2-1, with D perhaps matching TRBD2 (7 bases). Per germline, CDR1 SGHTA and CDR2 FQGTGA. V was pared by 5 bases and J by 4 bases, with 21 bases between. The CDR3 covers 17 residues. CDR3 region: CASSLQGGGEAYNEQFF. CDR3 in DNA: TGTGCCAGCAGCCTCCAGGGAGGGGGGGAGGCTTACAATGAGCAGTTCTTC.

The chain employs TRBV15 and TRBJ2-5, with D possibly matching TRBD1 (6 bases). The CDR3 runs 16 residues. CDR1 and CDR2 (germline): LNHNV, YYDKDF (reference sequence). The germline V and J ends were trimmed by 2 bases and 5 bases, with 18 bases remaining between them. The CDR3 bases are TGTGCCACCAGCAGATCCGTGGTGGGGGCGGGTGAGACCCAGTACTTC. Amino acids: CATSRSVVGAGETQYF.

The chain uses TRBV27 and TRBJ1-2; 7 positions agree with TRBD1. The length of the CDR3 is 15 residues. V shed 5 bases and J 14 bases; nucleotides not matched to a gene: 20. CDR1 is MNHEY, CDR2 SMNVEV, per germline (reference sequence). CDR3 coding DNA: TGTGCCAGCAGTAAATCGACAGGGTCCACTATGGTTTGGACCTTC. Translation gives CASSKSTGSTMVWTF.

The V and J genes are TRBV19 and TRBJ2-5; no definite D call. This CDR3 contains 13 residues. The V end was cut by 3 bases, the J end by 2 bases, with 7 bases between. Germline V gene data show CDR1 as LNHDA and CDR2 as SQIVND (reference sequence). In DNA form, the CDR3 reads TGTGCCAGTAGTATTCGGAGACAAGAGACCCAGTACTTC. Protein sequence: CASSIRRQETQYF.

This chain connects TRBV5-1 to TRBJ2-1, with 11 bases lining up with TRBD2. CDR1 SGHRS and CDR2 YFSETQ come from the germline V gene. V dropped 2 bases and J dropped 2; count of bases not matched to a gene: 3. This CDR3 has 16 residues. The CDR3 DNA reads as TGCGCCAGCAGCTTAAATAGCGGGGGGGCCTACAATGAGCAGTTCTTC. Protein product: CASSLNSGGAYNEQFF.

The V gene is TRBV27, the J gene TRBJ2-7; D perhaps matches TRBD1 (5 bases). Trimming left V 4 bases short and J 2 bases short, with 9 bases between. CDR1 is MNHEY, CDR2 SMNVEV, per germline (reference sequence). The CDR3 is 13 amino acids. The CDR3 sequence: CASSSSGTYEQYF. CDR3 bases: TGTGCCAGCAGTTCGTCAGGGACCTACGAGCAGTACTTC.

This chain uses TRBV5-1 with TRBJ2-2, with 7 nucleotides matching TRBD1. The CDR3 runs 14 residues. Germline V gene data show CDR1 as SGHRS and CDR2 as YFSETQ. After removal of 6 bases from V and 3 bases from J, the junction contained 5 bases not matched to a gene. The CDR3 spells CASKDRADTGELFF. In DNA form, the CDR3 reads TGCGCCAGCAAAGACAGGGCGGACACCGGGGAGCTGTTTTTT.

This clone occurred a few times. The rearrangement links TRBV7-8 to TRBJ2-7; 9 bases map to TRBD1. Germline V gives CDR1 SGHVS, CDR2 FQNEAQ. The CDR3 totals 15 residues. V lost 7 bases to trimming and J lost 1 base; unmatched junction nucleotides: 8. The CDR3 DNA reads TGTGCCAGCAAATTAACGGGACAGGGATCCTACGAGCAGTACTTC. This encodes CASKLTGQGSYEQYF.

This clone was counted a single time. V usage is TRBV27 and J usage is TRBJ1-1; 7 bases are a match to TRBD1. J gave up 4 bases and V 2 bases, and 4 bases lay outside the gene matches. CDR1 is MNHEY and CDR2 is SMNVEV in the germline V gene (reference sequence). This CDR3 is 14 amino acids long. CDR3 in amino acids: CASSLKSGGTEAFF. The CDR3 nucleotides are TGTGCCAGCAGTTTAAAATCAGGGGGCACTGAAGCTTTCTTT.

The chain has TRBV6-5 and TRBJ1-1, with D maybe TRBD1 (6 bases). V was trimmed by 4 bases and J by 7 bases, leaving 19 bases between them. Germline assignment: CDR1 MNHEY and CDR2 SVGAGI. CDR3 length equals 15 residues. CDR3: CASSFIPGELSEAFF. CDR3 DNA: TGTGCCAGCAGTTTCATTCCAGGGGAGCTAAGTGAAGCTTTCTTT.

V usage is TRBV18 and J usage is TRBJ2-5; no reliable D call. The DNA end is a closer match to TRBJ2-7, so the J assignment may be wrong. This CDR3 spans 13 amino acids. Germline values: CDR1 KGHSH, CDR2 LQKENI. This chain's CDR3 is CASSPLSSYEQYF. The CDR3 DNA is TGTGCCAGCTCACCCCTGAGCTCCTACGAGCAGTACTTC.

The chain employs TRBV6-1 and TRBJ1-5, with 9 bases matching TRBD1. CDR1 and CDR2 from the germline V gene are MNHNS and SASEGT. This CDR3 has 14 residues. The trim removed 2 bases at V and 7 bases at J, leaving 3 bases unmatched. CDR3 DNA sequence: TGTGCCAGCAGTGAAACACAGGGGGCCCAGCCCCAGCATTTT. Its protein is CASSETQGAQPQHF.